These 5 T cell receptor beta chains were all obtained from the same sample, sequenced in a study of neurological immune-mediated disorders. In TCRdb, the 5' RACE reads were re-called with MiXCR into one record per CDR3 protein. The sample comprises about 55,000 distinct CDR3 sequences, about 4% of which are singletons, and 2.5% to 3.5% rests with the top ten. Sample: PBMCs. All receptors derive from a man aged 50-59 years with multiple sclerosis.

The CDR3 bases are TGCAGCGTTGATGATGGACGAGAGACCCAGTACTTC. This gives the protein CSVDDGRETQYF. V and J are TRBV29-1 and TRBJ2-5; D not certain. V lost 3 bases and J 4 bases, leaving 9 bases between the germline ends. Per germline, CDR1 SQVTM and CDR2 ANQGSEA. The CDR3 is 12 residues long.

This clonotype was found many times. The chain has TRBV4-1 and TRBJ2-5; 10 positions agree with TRBD2. With 2 bases clipped from V and 5 bases from J, the junction kept 5 bases outside the gene matches. The germline gives CDR1 MGHRA, CDR2 YSYEKL. This CDR3 is built from 15 residues. For the CDR3, the DNA is TGCGCCAGCAGCCAAAGCGGGAGGGCCGGGGAGACCCAGTACTTC. Translating it yields CASSQSGRAGETQYF.

This clonotype was recorded at least ten times. The J gene is TRBJ1-2, the V gene TRBV14; perhaps TRBD1 as D (6 bases). Germline lookup yields CDR1 SGHDN and CDR2 FVKESK. The CDR3 length is 15 residues. The ends were cut back, 4 bases at V and 2 bases at J, with 14 bases in the middle. In DNA form, the CDR3 reads TGTGCCAGCAGCCCTTTCGGGCAGGGGAACTATGGCTACACCTTC. As protein: CASSPFGQGNYGYTF.

V usage is TRBV28 and J usage is TRBJ2-7; D is undetermined. The CDR3 length is 13 residues. V shed 2 bases and J shed 2 bases, with 7 bases lying between them. CDR1 MDHEN and CDR2 SYDVKM come from the germline V gene. The CDR3 DNA sequence: TGTGCCAGCAGTTTAATGACCACCTACGAGCAGTACTTC. It is translated as CASSLMTTYEQYF.

This clonotype was recorded many times. The chain uses TRBV5-1 and TRBJ1-4, with a possible D match to TRBD1 (6 bases). V was shortened by 1 base and J by 10 bases, with 23 bases between the two germline ends. This CDR3 has 17 amino acids. Germline V CDR1 and CDR2: SGHRS, YFSETQ. This chain's CDR3 is CASSLKSRGGTLGKLFF. CDR3 nucleotide sequence: TGCGCCAGCAGCTTGAAGTCGCGCGGGGGGACACTCGGAAAACTGTTTTTT.